Reported below is one T cell receptor (beta chain). Antigen unknown. Here immunoSEQ multiplex PCR was the method, and the copy in TCRdb shows in-frame clones only, minus some. The sample shows about 45,000 clones, over 75% of them seen only once. This entry comes from a study of lymphopenia after photon versus proton radiotherapy. Notes on the study in general: Post-nadir diversity loss with photons came from oligoclonal expansion, particularly CD8+ Temra cells.

The CDR3 covers 15 residues. CDR1 and CDR2 (germline): SGHRS, YFSETQ. The ends were cut back, 7 bases at V and 0 bases at J, with 16 bases in the middle. The clonotype originates from a man between 35 and 55 years old with gastric cancer. The genes are TRBV5-1 and TRBJ1-2; the D gene is possibly TRBD1 (6 bases). Specimen: peripheral blood, collected from a patient treated with photon-based radiotherapy. The CDR3, as DNA: TGCGCCAGCCGTCTTGTGGGGGGCCCTAACTATGGCTACACCTTC. Its protein product is CASRLVGGPNYGYTF.